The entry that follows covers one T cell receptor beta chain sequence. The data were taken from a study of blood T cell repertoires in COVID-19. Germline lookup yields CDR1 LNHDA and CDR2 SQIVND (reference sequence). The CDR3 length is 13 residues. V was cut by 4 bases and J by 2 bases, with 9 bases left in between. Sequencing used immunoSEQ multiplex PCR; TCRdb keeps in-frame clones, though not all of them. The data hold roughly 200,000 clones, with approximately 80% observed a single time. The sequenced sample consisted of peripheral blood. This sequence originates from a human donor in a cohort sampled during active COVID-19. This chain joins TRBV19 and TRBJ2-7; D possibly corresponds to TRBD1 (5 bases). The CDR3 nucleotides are TGTGCCAGTAGTAACCAGGGCGCCTACGAGCAGTACTTC. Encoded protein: CASSNQGAYEQYF.